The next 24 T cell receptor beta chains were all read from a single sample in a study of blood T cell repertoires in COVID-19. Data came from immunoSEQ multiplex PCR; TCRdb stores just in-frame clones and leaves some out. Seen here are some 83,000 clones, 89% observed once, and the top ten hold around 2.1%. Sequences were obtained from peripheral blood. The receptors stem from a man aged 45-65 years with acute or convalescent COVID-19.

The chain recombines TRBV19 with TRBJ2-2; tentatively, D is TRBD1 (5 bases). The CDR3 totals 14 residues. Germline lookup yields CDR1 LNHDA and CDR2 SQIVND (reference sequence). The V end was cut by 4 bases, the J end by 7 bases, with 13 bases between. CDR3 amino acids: CASSTTPGIGELFF. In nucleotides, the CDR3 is TGTGCCAGTAGTACGACCCCAGGGATCGGGGAGCTGTTTTTT.

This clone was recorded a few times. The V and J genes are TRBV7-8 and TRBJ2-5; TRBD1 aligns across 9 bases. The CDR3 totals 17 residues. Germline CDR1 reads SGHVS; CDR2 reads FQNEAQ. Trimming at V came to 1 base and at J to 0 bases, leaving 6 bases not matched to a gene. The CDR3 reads CASSLVRDRENQETQYF. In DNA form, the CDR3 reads TGTGCCAGCAGCTTAGTTAGGGACAGGGAGAACCAAGAGACCCAGTACTTC.

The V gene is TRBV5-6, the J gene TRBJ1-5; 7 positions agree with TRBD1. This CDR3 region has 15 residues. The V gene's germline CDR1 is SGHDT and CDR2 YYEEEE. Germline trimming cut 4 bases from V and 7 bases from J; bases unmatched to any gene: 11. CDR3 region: CASSVGQDFGQPQHF. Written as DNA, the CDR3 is TGTGCCAGCAGCGTCGGACAGGATTTTGGGCAGCCCCAGCATTTT.

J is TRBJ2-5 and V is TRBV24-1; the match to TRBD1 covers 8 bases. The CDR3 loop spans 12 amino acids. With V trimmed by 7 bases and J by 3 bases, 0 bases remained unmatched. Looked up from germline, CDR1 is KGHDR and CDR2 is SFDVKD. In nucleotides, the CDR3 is TGTGCCACCAGGGACAGGGAAGAGACCCAGTACTTC. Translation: CATRDREETQYF.

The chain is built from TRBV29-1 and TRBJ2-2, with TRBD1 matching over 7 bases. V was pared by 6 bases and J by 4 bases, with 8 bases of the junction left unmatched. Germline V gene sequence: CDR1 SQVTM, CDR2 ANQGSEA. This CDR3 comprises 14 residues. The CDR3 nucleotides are TGCAGCGTAATAACAGGGGTTACCACCGGGGAGCTGTTTTTT. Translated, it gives CSVITGVTTGELFF.

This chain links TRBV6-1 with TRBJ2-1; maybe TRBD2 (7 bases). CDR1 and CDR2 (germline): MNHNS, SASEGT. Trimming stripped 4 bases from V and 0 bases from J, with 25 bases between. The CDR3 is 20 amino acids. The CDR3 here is CASSAHIGGASLSSYNEQFF. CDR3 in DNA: TGTGCCAGCAGTGCCCATATAGGGGGGGCCTCGTTGAGCTCCTACAATGAGCAGTTCTTC.

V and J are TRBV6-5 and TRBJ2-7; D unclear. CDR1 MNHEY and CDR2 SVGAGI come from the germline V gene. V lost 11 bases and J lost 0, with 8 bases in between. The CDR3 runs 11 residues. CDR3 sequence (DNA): TGTGCCTGCCAGGCCTCCTACGAGCAGTACGTC. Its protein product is CACQASYEQYV.

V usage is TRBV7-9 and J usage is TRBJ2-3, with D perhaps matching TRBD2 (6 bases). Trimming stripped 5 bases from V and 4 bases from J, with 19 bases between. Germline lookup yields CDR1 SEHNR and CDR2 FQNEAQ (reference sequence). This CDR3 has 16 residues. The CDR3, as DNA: TGTGCCAGCAGCCCTCCCGGGACTGAGGACGCAGATACGCAGTATTTT. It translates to CASSPPGTEDADTQYF.

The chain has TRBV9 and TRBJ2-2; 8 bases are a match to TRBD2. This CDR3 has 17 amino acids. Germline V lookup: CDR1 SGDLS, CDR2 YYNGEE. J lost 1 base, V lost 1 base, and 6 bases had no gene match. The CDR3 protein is CASSVMKAGVNTGELFF. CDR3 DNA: TGTGCCAGCAGCGTAATGAAAGCGGGAGTGAACACCGGGGAGCTGTTTTTT.

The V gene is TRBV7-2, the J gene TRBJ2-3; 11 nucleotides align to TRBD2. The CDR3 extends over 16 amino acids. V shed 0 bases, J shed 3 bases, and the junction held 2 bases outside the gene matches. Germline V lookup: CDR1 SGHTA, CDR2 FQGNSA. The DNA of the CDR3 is TGTGCCAGCAGCTTAGCGACTAGCGGGGCAACAGATACGCAGTATTTT. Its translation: CASSLATSGATDTQYF.

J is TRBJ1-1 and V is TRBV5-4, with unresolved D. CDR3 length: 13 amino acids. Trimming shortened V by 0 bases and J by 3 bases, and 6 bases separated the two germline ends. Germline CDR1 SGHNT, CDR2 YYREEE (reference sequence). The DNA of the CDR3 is TGTGCCAGCAGCTTGGGGGCTTACACTGAAGCTTTCTTT. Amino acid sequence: CASSLGAYTEAFF.

CDR3 residues: CASSLRDRGGTDTQYF. CDR3 DNA: TGTGCCAGCAGCCTGCGGGACAGGGGTGGCACAGATACGCAGTATTTT. This sequence joins TRBV5-4 and TRBJ2-3; 10 bases agree with TRBD1. The ends lost 4 bases at V and 1 base at J; junction bases unmatched: 6. The CDR3 has 16 residues. Per germline, CDR1 SGHNT and CDR2 YYREEE (reference sequence).

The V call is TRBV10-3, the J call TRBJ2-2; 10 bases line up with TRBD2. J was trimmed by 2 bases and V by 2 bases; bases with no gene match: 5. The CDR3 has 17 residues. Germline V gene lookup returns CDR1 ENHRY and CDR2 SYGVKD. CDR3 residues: CAISEEGLARNTGELFF. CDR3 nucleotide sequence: TGTGCCATCAGTGAGGAGGGACTAGCGCGTAACACCGGGGAGCTGTTTTTT.

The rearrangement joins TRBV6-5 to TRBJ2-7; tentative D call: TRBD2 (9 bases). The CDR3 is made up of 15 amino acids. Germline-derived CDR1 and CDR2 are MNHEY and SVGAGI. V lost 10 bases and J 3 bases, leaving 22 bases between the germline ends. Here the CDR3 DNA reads TGTGCCACACAGGGGGTGACTAGCGGAGACTACGAGCAGTACTTC. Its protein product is CATQGVTSGDYEQYF.

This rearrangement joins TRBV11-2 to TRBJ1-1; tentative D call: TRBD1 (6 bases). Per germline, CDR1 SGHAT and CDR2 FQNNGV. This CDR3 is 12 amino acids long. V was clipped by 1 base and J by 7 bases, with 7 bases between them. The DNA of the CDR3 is TGTGCCAGCAGCTTAGGGACAGTTGAAGCTTTCTTT. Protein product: CASSLGTVEAFF. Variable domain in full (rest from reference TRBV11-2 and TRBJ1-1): EAGVAQSPRYKIIEKRQSVAFWCNPISGHATLYWYQQILGQGPKLLIQFQNNGVVDDSQLPKDRFSAERLKGVDSTLKIQPAKLEDSAVYLCASSLGTVEAFFGQGTRLTVV.

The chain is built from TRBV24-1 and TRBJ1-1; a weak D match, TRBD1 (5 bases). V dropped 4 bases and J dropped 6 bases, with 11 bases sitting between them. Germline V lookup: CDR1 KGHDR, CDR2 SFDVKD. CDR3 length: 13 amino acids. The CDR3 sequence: CATSETGLAEAFF. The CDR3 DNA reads TGTGCCACCAGTGAAACGGGACTAGCTGAAGCTTTCTTT.

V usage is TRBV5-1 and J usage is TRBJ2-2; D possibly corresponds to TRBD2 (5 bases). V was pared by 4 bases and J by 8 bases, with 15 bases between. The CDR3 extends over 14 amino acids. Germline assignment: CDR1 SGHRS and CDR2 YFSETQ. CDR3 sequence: CASSTGMGAGELFF. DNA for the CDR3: TGCGCCAGCAGCACGGGGATGGGCGCGGGGGAGCTGTTTTTT.

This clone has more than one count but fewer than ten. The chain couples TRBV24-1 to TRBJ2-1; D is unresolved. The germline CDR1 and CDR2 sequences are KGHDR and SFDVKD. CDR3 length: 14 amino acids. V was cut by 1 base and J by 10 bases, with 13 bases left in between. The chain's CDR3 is CATSDFEPPREQFF. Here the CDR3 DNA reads TGTGCCACCAGTGATTTCGAGCCGCCGCGCGAGCAGTTCTTC.

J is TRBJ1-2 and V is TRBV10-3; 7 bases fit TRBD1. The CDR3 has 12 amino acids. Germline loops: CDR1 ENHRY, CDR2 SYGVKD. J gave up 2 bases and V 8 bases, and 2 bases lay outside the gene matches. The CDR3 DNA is TGTGCCATCCGGGACAGCAACTATGGCTACACCTTC. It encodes CAIRDSNYGYTF.

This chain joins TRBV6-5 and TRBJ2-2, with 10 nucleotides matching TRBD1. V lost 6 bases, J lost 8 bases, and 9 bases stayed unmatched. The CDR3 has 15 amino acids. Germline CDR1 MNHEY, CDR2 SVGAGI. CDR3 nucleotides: TGTGCCAGCAGGACCGACAGGGGGCCGGGGGGGGAGCTGTTTTTT. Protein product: CASRTDRGPGGELFF.

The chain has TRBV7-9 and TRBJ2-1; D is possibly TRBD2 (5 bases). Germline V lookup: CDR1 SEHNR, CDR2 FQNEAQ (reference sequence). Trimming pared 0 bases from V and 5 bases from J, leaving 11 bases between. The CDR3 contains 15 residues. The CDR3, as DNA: TGTGCCAGCAGCTTAGCGCTGAGCGGAAACAATGAGCAGTTCTTC. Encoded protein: CASSLALSGNNEQFF. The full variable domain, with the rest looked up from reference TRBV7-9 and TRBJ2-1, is DTGVSQNPRHKITKRGQNVTFRCDPISEHNRLYWYRQTLGQGPEFLTYFQNEAQLEKSRLLSDRFSAERPKGSFSTLEIQRTEQGDSAMYLCASSLALSGNNEQFFGPGTRLTVL.

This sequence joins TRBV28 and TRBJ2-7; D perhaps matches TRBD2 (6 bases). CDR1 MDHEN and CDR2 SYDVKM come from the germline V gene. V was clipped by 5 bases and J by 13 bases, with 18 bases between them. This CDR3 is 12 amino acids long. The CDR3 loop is CASSGGTPNPYF. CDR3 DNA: TGTGCCAGCAGTGGGGGGACTCCAAATCCCTACTTC.

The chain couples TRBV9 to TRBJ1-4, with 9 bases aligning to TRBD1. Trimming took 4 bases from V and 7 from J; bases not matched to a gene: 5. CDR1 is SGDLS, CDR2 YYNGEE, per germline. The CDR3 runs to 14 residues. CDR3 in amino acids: CASSQGQGSEKLFF. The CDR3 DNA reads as TGTGCCAGCAGCCAAGGACAGGGGAGTGAAAAACTGTTTTTT.

This chain's CDR3 is CSGGSGETQYF. In DNA form, the CDR3 reads TGCAGTGGGGGGTCAGGGGAGACCCAGTACTTC. This chain joins TRBV29-1 and TRBJ2-5, with D perhaps matching TRBD2 (6 bases). The CDR3 sequence is 11 residues long. From germline, CDR1 is SQVTM and CDR2 ANQGSEA.